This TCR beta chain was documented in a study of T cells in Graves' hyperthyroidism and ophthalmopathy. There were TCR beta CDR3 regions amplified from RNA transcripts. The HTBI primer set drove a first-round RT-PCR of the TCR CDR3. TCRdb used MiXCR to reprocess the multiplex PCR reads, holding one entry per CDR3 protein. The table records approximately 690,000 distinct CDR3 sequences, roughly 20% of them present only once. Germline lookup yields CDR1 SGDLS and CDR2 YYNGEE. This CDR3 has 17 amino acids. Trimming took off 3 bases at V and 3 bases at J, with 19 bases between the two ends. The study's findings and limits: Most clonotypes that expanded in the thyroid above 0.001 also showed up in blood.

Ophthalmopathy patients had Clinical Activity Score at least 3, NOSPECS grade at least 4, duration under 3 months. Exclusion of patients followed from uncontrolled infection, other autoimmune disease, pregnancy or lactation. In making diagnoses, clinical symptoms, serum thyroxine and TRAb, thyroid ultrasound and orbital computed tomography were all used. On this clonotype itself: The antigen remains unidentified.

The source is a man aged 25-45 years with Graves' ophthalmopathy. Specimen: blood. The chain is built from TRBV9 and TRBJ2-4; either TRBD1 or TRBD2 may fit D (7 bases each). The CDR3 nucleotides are TGTGCCAGCAGCGCCGGTGGGGGGGGGGACAGCAAAAACATTCAGTACTTC. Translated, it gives CASSAGGGGDSKNIQYF.